A single sample is the source of the 26 T cell receptor beta chains below, sequenced in a study of shared clonotypes between healthy human individuals. The table came from immunoSEQ multiplex PCR; TCRdb's copy has only in-frame clones and leaves some out. The profile covers approximately 940,000 clones, with about three quarters appearing a single time and over 1.3% taken by the ten largest. The specimen sequenced was memory CD4+ T cells sorted from blood. Subset reported: CD45RA-negative fraction. These receptor sequences come from a man between 18 and 29 years old in good health.

This rearrangement joins TRBV28 to TRBJ2-2, with D unresolved. Germline V gene sequence: CDR1 MDHEN, CDR2 SYDVKM. The CDR3 extends over 14 amino acids. With 3 bases removed from V and 0 bases from J, the gap between germline ends came to 5 bases. The CDR3 nucleotides are TGTGCCAGCAGTTTCGGGCCGAACACCGGGGAGCTGTTTTTT. Translated, it gives CASSFGPNTGELFF.

The V and J genes are TRBV5-6 and TRBJ2-3; TRBD2 matches 10 bases. V was pared by 2 bases and J by 5 bases, with 5 bases of the junction left unmatched. CDR1 is SGHDT, CDR2 YYEEEE, per germline. CDR3 length: 15 amino acids. CDR3 in DNA: TGTGCCAGCAGCTTAGCGGGGGGGCCGGTAGATACGCAGTATTTT. Amino acid sequence: CASSLAGGPVDTQYF.

J is TRBJ2-7 and V is TRBV6-1; D unclear. Trimming removed 3 bases from V and 7 bases from J, with 7 bases in between. CDR1 and CDR2 (germline): MNHNS, SASEGT. The CDR3 contains 11 residues. The CDR3 coding sequence is TGTGCCAGCAGTGACTTGCGGGAGCAGTACTTC. Protein: CASSDLREQYF.

The V gene is TRBV27, the J gene TRBJ1-6; D remains unclear. Germline CDR1 and CDR2: MNHEY and SMNVEV (reference sequence). Trimming removed 4 bases from V and 5 bases from J, with 12 bases in between. The CDR3 has 15 residues. DNA for the CDR3: TGTGCCAGCAGTTCGGATACAGAAGATAATTCACCCCTCCACTTT. The encoded protein is CASSSDTEDNSPLHF.

The V gene is TRBV6-1, the J gene TRBJ1-3; D perhaps matches TRBD1 (5 bases). Germline CDR1 is MNHNS and CDR2 is SASEGT. Trimming removed 3 bases at V and 0 bases at J, with 9 bases between. The length of the CDR3 is 15 residues. Here the CDR3 reads CASSEARVSGNTIYF. The CDR3 bases are TGTGCCAGCAGTGAGGCCAGGGTCTCTGGAAACACCATATATTTT.

This clone was counted once. The rearrangement links TRBV11-2 to TRBJ2-7; 7 bases match TRBD2. The length of the CDR3 is 15 residues. J was trimmed by 1 base and V by 1 base; bases with no gene match: 4. Germline V CDR1 and CDR2: SGHAT, FQNNGV. The chain's CDR3 is CASSLGTSLSYEQYF. CDR3 coding DNA: TGTGCCAGCAGCTTAGGGACTAGTCTTTCCTACGAGCAGTACTTC. The full variable domain, with the rest looked up from reference TRBV11-2 and TRBJ2-7, is EAGVAQSPRYKIIEKRQSVAFWCNPISGHATLYWYQQILGQGPKLLIQFQNNGVVDDSQLPKDRFSAERLKGVDSTLKIQPAKLEDSAVYLCASSLGTSLSYEQYFGPGTRLTVT.

In this sample, this clone turned up once. The genes are TRBV19 and TRBJ1-2; no reliable D call. CDR3 length: 13 amino acids. CDR1 is LNHDA, CDR2 SQIVND, per germline (reference sequence). V lost 5 bases and J 2 bases, leaving 9 bases between the germline ends. As DNA, the CDR3 is TGTGCCAGTAGTCTAGGACTGAACTATGGCTACACCTTC. Translation: CASSLGLNYGYTF.

The chain employs TRBV27 and TRBJ2-4; D is unresolved. The CDR3 consists of 18 residues. From germline, CDR1 is MNHEY and CDR2 SMNVEV (reference sequence). V lost 5 bases and J lost 0, with 20 bases in between. This chain's CDR3 is CASSEDPALSLAKNIQYF. Written as DNA, the CDR3 is TGTGCCAGCAGTGAAGATCCTGCCCTGTCCTTAGCCAAAAACATTCAGTACTTC.

A single count supports this clone. The CDR3 loop reads CASSYLIGAGANYGYTF. The DNA of the CDR3 is TGTGCCAGCAGTTACCTCATAGGGGCAGGAGCTAACTATGGCTACACCTTC. The V gene is TRBV6-7, the J gene TRBJ1-2; possibly TRBD1 for D (5 bases). TRBV6-7 is an ORF for which the function is uncertain. The CDR3 sequence is 17 residues long. V was pared by 2 bases and J by 0 bases, with 16 bases between.

This chain links TRBV5-4 with TRBJ2-2; TRBD1 matches 8 bases. Germline V CDR1 and CDR2: SGHNT, YYREEE (reference sequence). This CDR3 is 16 amino acids long. Losses at the gene ends were 3 bases for V and 8 bases for J; bases not matched to a gene: 12. DNA for the CDR3: TGTGCCAGCAGCTCGGACAGGGCTAGGTCTATGGGGGAGCTGTTTTTT. As protein: CASSSDRARSMGELFF.

The J gene is TRBJ1-6, the V gene TRBV5-1, with TRBD1 matching over 8 bases. The length of the CDR3 is 17 residues. Trimming took 0 bases from V and 6 from J; bases not matched to a gene: 8. Germline V CDR1 and CDR2: SGHRS, YFSETQ. CDR3 protein: CASSLVSGGTINSPLHF. As DNA, the CDR3 is TGCGCCAGCAGCTTGGTCTCAGGGGGCACAATTAATTCACCCCTCCACTTT.

This chain connects TRBV4-1 to TRBJ1-5, with D unresolved. The V gene lost 4 bases and the J gene lost 7 bases, with 5 bases spanning the gap. Germline V gene data show CDR1 as MGHRA and CDR2 as YSYEKL. The CDR3 contains 11 residues. CDR3 amino acids: CASSPGQPQHF. The CDR3, as DNA: TGCGCCAGCAGCCCCGGCCAGCCCCAGCATTTT.

The CDR3 loop is CASSPTGKISGNTIYF. The CDR3 bases are TGCGCCAGCAGCCCCACAGGGAAGATCTCTGGAAACACCATATATTTT. This chain links TRBV5-1 with TRBJ1-3, with D possibly being TRBD1 (6 bases). In germline, CDR1 is SGHRS, CDR2 YFSETQ. With 4 bases removed from V and 0 bases from J, the gap between germline ends came to 14 bases. This CDR3 comprises 16 residues.

V is TRBV4-2 and J is TRBJ2-4; no reliable D call. The CDR3 spans 16 residues. Deletions cut 6 bases from V and 0 bases from J, with 15 bases between. Germline CDR1 and CDR2: LGHNA and YNFKEQ. In DNA, the CDR3 is TGTGCCAGCAGTTTCGACTCTTCAATAGCCAAAAACATTCAGTACTTC. This codes for CASSFDSSIAKNIQYF.

This clone turned up a few times. The chain couples TRBV5-4 to TRBJ2-5; D gene uncertain. The CDR3 is 15 residues long. Germline-derived CDR1 and CDR2 are SGHNT and YYREEE (reference sequence). V gave up 5 bases and J gave up 1 base, with 15 bases separating them. CDR3 coding DNA: TGTGCCAGCAGACCCAAGGACCAGATCCAAGAGACCCAGTACTTC. It encodes CASRPKDQIQETQYF.

V usage is TRBV28 and J usage is TRBJ2-7; weak D call: TRBD2 (5 bases). Trimming cost V 5 bases and J 8 bases, with 16 bases left between them. The CDR3 extends over 13 amino acids. Germline assignment: CDR1 MDHEN and CDR2 SYDVKM. CDR3 amino acids: CASSLAHPSQQYF. As DNA, the CDR3 is TGTGCCAGCAGTCTAGCCCATCCGAGCCAGCAGTACTTC.

The chain is built from TRBV2 and TRBJ2-7; 8 bases line up with TRBD1. Germline V gene sequence: CDR1 SNHLY, CDR2 FYNNEI. The CDR3 contains 15 residues. V gave up 6 bases and J gave up 2 bases; unmatched junction bases: 9. CDR3 sequence (DNA): TGTGCCAGCAGGGGACAGGTCCTCGGAGCCTACGAGCAGTACTTC. Translating it yields CASRGQVLGAYEQYF.

This clone has only a few counts. This chain links TRBV11-2 with TRBJ2-1, with a weak D call TRBD1 (5 bases). Germline V gene sequence: CDR1 SGHAT, CDR2 FQNNGV. The CDR3 loop spans 17 amino acids. The V gene lost 5 bases and the J gene lost 9 bases, with 26 bases spanning the gap. Here the CDR3 reads CASSTMALGVVLSEQFF. CDR3 bases: TGTGCCAGCAGCACTATGGCCCTAGGGGTCGTTCTGAGTGAGCAGTTCTTC.

The CDR3: CASSPGLAGFHEQYF. The CDR3 DNA sequence: TGTGCCAGCAGTCCCGGACTAGCGGGGTTCCACGAGCAGTACTTC. The rearrangement uses TRBV2 and TRBJ2-7; 12 bases agree with TRBD2. Trimming removed 5 bases from V and 5 bases from J; junction bases left unmatched: 7. The CDR3 has 15 residues. CDR1 is SNHLY, CDR2 FYNNEI, per germline.

The rearrangement links TRBV19 to TRBJ1-4; no reliable D call. Germline V gives CDR1 LNHDA, CDR2 SQIVND (reference sequence). V shed 4 bases and J shed 7 bases, with 16 bases lying between them. The CDR3 is made up of 15 amino acids. The CDR3 reads CASSSPGVSGEKLFF. In nucleotides, the CDR3 is TGTGCCAGTAGTAGTCCCGGGGTCTCAGGTGAAAAACTGTTTTTT.

As to this clone: Different DNA sequences within this sample yield the same CDR3. This CDR3 is CSVWQVNTEAFF. The CDR3 nucleotides are TGCAGCGTCTGGCAGGTGAACACTGAAGCTTTCTTT. The rearrangement uses TRBV29-1 and TRBJ1-1; D ambiguous. V gave up 6 bases and J gave up 0 bases, with 8 bases separating them. The CDR3 is made up of 12 amino acids. Looked up from germline, CDR1 is SQVTM and CDR2 is ANQGSEA.

This clone was seen just once. V and J are TRBV6-1 and TRBJ2-1; no clear D. The CDR3 has 14 amino acids. The V end was cut by 1 base, the J end by 1 base, with 5 bases between. Germline V gene sequence: CDR1 MNHNS, CDR2 SASEGT. CDR3 in amino acids: CASSEERSYNEQFF. CDR3 nucleotides: TGTGCCAGCAGTGAAGAAAGGTCCTACAATGAGCAGTTCTTC.

The CDR3 reads CASTLRGENTEAFF. The DNA for the CDR3 is TGTGCCAGTACCCTCAGGGGAGAGAACACTGAAGCTTTCTTT. The chain employs TRBV19 and TRBJ1-1; tentatively, D is TRBD1 (6 bases). The V gene lost 7 bases and the J gene lost 1 base, with 13 bases spanning the gap. This CDR3 spans 14 amino acids. The germline V gene encodes CDR1 LNHDA and CDR2 SQIVND (reference sequence).

Only a few counts were recorded for this clone. The chain is built from TRBV4-1 and TRBJ1-1, with 7 nucleotides matching TRBD1. The ends lost 4 bases at V and 1 base at J; junction bases unmatched: 6. Germline V CDR1 and CDR2: MGHRA, YSYEKL. The length of the CDR3 is 15 residues. CDR3 residues: CASSRRDSANTEAFF. CDR3 DNA sequence: TGCGCCAGCAGCCGACGGGACAGCGCGAACACTGAAGCTTTCTTT.

This chain uses TRBV15 with TRBJ2-1; the D is unclear. The CDR3 extends over 16 amino acids. The V gene lost 2 bases and the J gene lost 0 bases, with 11 bases spanning the gap. CDR1 and CDR2 (germline): LNHNV, YYDKDF (reference sequence). The CDR3 DNA is TGTGCCACCAGCAGATCTCACGCAAGCTCCTACAATGAGCAGTTCTTC. It yields the protein CATSRSHASSYNEQFF.

V is TRBV25-1 and J is TRBJ2-2; D is uncertain. The CDR3 runs 14 residues. Germline CDR1 is MGHDK and CDR2 is SYGVNS. The V end lost 4 bases, the J end lost 3 bases, and 9 bases lay between the germline ends. The CDR3 protein is CASSGHPYTGELFF. The CDR3 DNA reads TGTGCCAGCAGTGGGCACCCATACACCGGGGAGCTGTTTTTT.